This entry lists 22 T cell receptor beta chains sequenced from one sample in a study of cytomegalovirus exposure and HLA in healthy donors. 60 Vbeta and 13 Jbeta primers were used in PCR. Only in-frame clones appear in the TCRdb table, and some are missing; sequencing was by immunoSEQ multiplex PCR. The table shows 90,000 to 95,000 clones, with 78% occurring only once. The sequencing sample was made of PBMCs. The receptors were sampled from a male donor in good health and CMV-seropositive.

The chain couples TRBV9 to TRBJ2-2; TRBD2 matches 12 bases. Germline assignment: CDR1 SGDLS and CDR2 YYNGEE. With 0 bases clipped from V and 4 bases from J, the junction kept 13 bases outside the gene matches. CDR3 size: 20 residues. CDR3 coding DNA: TGTGCCAGCAGCGTAGAACTTTTGGGACTAGCGGGCCAGTCCACCGGGGAGCTGTTTTTT. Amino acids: CASSVELLGLAGQSTGELFF.

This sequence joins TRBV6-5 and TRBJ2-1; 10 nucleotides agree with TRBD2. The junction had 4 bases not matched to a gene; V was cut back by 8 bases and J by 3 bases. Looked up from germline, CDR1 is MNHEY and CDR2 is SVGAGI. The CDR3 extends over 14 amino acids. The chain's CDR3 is CASSSGRGYNEQFF. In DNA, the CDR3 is TGTGCCAGCTCGAGCGGGAGGGGCTACAATGAGCAGTTCTTC.

The CDR3 DNA follows: TGCAGCGTTGTACTAGCGGGGGGCGAGCAGTACTTC. It yields the protein CSVVLAGGEQYF. The V and J genes are TRBV29-1 and TRBJ2-7, with 12 bases that match TRBD2. Trimming removed 4 bases from V and 6 bases from J; junction bases left unmatched: 1. Per germline, CDR1 SQVTM and CDR2 ANQGSEA. This CDR3 contains 12 residues.

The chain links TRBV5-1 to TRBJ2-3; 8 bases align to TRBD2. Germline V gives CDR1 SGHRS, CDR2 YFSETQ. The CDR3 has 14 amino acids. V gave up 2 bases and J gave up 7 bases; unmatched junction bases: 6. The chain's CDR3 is CASSFTGGLYTQYF. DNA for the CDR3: TGCGCCAGCAGCTTCACGGGGGGGTTGTATACGCAGTATTTT.

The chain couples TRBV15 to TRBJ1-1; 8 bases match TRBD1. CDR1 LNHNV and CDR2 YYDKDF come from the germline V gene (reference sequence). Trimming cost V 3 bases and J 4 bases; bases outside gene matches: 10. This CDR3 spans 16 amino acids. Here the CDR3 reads CATSRRVQGAGTEAFF. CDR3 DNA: TGTGCCACCAGCAGGAGGGTCCAGGGGGCAGGCACTGAAGCTTTCTTT.

CDR3 in amino acids: CAWSPESGRYEQYF. The CDR3 DNA follows: TGTGCCTGGAGTCCTGAGAGCGGGAGGTACGAGCAGTACTTC. The chain employs TRBV30 and TRBJ2-7; 9 bases fit TRBD2. With V trimmed by 2 bases and J by 4 bases, 6 bases remained unmatched. Germline CDR1 GTSNPN, CDR2 SVGIG (reference sequence). The CDR3 has 14 amino acids.

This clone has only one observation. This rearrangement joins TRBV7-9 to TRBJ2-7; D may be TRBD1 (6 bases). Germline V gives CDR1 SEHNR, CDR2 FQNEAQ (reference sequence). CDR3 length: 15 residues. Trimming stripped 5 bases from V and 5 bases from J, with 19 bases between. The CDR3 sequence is CASSETDRWENEQYF. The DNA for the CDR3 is TGTGCCAGCAGCGAGACCGACAGGTGGGAAAACGAGCAGTACTTC. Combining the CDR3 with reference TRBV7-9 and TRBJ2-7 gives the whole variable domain DTGVSQNPRHKITKRGQNVTFRCDPISEHNRLYWYRQTLGQGPEFLTYFQNEAQLEKSRLLSDRFSAERPKGSFSTLEIQRTEQGDSAMYLCASSETDRWENEQYFGPGTRLTVT.

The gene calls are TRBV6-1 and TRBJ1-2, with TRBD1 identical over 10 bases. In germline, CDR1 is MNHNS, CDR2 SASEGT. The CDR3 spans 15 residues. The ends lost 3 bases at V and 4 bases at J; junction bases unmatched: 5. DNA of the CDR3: TGTGCCAGCAGTGAGAGGACAGGGGGGTTCTATGGCTACACCTTC. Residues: CASSERTGGFYGYTF.

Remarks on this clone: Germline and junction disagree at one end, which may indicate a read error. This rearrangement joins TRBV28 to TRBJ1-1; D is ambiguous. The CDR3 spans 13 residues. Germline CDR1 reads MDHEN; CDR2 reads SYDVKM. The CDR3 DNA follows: TGTGCCAGCAGTTTAGGCCAGAACCCTGAAGCTTTCTTT. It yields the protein CASSLGQNPEAFF.

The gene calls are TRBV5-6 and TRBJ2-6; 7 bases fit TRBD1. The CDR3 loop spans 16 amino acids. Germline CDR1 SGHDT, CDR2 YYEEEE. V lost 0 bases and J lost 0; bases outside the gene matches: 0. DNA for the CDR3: TGTGCCAGCAGCTTGGCAGGGGGCTCTGGGGCCAACGTCCTGACTTTC. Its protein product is CASSLAGGSGANVLTF.

The DNA of the CDR3 is TGCGCCAGCAGCCAGATCACTTGGCGGGAGGGCGGAGATACGCAGTATTTT. Translation gives CASSQITWREGGDTQYF. The V and J genes are TRBV4-1 and TRBJ2-3; TRBD2 matches at 9 bases. Germline V gives CDR1 MGHRA, CDR2 YSYEKL. Unmatched junction bases numbered 12, after V lost 3 bases and J lost 5 bases. This CDR3 region has 17 residues.

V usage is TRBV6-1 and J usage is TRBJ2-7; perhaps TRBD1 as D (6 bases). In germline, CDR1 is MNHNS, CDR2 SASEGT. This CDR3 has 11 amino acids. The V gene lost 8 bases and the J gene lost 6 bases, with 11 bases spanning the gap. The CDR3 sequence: CASFQGIEQYF. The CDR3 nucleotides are TGTGCCAGCTTTCAGGGGATCGAGCAGTACTTC.

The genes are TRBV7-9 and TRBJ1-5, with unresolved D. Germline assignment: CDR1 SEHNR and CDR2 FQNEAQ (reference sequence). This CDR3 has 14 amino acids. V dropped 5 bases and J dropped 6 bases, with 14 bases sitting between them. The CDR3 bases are TGTGCCAGCAGCGTCTCGGGTAGCGGTCAGCCCCAGCATTTT. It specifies CASSVSGSGQPQHF.

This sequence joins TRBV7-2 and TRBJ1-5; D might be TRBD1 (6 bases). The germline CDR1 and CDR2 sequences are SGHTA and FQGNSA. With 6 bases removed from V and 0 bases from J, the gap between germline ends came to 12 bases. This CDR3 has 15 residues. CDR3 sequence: CASSQTQGSNQPQHF. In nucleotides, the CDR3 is TGTGCCAGCAGTCAGACACAGGGTAGCAATCAGCCCCAGCATTTT.

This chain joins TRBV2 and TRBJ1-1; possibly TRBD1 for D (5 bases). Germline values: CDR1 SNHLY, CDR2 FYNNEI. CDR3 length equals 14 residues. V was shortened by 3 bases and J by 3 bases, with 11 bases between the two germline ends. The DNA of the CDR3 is TGTGCCAGCAGTGATCACGGGGGGGACACTGAAGCTTTCTTT. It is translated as CASSDHGGDTEAFF. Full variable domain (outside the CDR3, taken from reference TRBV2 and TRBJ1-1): EPEVTQTPSHQVTQMGQEVILRCVPISNHLYFYWYRQILGQKVEFLVSFYNNEISEKSEIFDDQFSVERPDGSNFTLKIRSTKLEDSAMYFCASSDHGGDTEAFFGQGTRLTVV.

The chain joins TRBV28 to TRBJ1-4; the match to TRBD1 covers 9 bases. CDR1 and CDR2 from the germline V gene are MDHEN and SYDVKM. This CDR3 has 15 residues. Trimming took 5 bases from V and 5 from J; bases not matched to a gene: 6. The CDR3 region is CASSRPTGGNEKLFF. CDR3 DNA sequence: TGTGCCAGCAGTCGGCCGACAGGGGGAAATGAAAAACTGTTTTTT.

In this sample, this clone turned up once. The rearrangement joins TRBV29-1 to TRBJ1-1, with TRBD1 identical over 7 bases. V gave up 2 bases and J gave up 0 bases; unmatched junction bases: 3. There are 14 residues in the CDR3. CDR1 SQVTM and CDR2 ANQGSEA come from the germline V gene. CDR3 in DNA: TGCAGCGTTGAACAGGGGGTTGTGAACACTGAAGCTTTCTTT. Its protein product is CSVEQGVVNTEAFF.

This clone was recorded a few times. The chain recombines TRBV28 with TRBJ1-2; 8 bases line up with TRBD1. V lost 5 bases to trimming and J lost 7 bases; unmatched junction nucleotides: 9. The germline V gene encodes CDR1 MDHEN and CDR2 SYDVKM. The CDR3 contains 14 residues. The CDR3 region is CASSTIEDRAGYTF. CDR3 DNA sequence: TGTGCCAGCAGTACCATAGAGGACAGGGCTGGCTACACCTTC.

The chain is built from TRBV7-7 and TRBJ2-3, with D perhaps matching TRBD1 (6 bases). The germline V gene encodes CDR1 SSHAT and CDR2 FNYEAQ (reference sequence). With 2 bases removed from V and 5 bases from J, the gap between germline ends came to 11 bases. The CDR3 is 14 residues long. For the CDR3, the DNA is TGTGCCAGCAGCTTAACAGGGCCCGGAGATACGCAGTATTTT. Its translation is CASSLTGPGDTQYF.

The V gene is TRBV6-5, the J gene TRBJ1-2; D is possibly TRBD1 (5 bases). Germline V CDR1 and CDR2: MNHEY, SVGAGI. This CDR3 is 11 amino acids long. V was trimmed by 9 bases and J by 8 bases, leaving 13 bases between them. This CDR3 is CASGGGGGYTF. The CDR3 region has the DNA TGTGCCAGTGGCGGCGGGGGGGGCTACACCTTC.

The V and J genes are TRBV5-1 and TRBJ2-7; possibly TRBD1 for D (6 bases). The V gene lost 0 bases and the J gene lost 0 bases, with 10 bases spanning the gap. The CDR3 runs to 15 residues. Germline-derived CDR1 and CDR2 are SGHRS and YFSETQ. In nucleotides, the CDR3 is TGCGCCAGCAGCTTGGCAGGGGCCTCCTCCTACGAGCAGTACTTC. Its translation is CASSLAGASSYEQYF. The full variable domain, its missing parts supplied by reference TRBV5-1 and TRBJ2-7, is KAGVTQTPRYLIKTRGQQVTLSCSPISGHRSVSWYQQTPGQGLQFLFEYFSETQRNKGNFPGRFSGRQFSNSRSEMNVSTLELGDSALYLCASSLAGASSYEQYFGPGTRLTVT.

CDR3 bases: TGCGCCAGCAGCCAAGAAGGGCAGGGTGGATCACCCCTCCACTTT. This translates into CASSQEGQGGSPLHF. V gene TRBV4-1 combines with J gene TRBJ1-6; possibly TRBD1 for D (5 bases). The germline V gene encodes CDR1 MGHRA and CDR2 YSYEKL. Trimming took 0 bases from V and 10 from J, leaving 13 bases between them. This CDR3 comprises 15 residues.